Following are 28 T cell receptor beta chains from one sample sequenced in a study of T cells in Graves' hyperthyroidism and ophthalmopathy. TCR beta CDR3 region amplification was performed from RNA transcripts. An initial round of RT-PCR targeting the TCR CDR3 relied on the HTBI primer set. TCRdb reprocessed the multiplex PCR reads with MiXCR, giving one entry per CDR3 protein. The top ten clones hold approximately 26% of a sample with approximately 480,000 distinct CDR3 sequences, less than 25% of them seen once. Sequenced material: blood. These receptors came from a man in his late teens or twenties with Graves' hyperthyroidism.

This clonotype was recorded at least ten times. The CDR3 nucleotides read TGTGCCAGCACCATCGGGACACCTATCGTTTACACCGGGGAGCTGTTTTTT. It yields the protein CASTIGTPIVYTGELFF. The V and J genes are TRBV28 and TRBJ2-2, with TRBD1 as a possible D gene (6 bases). The CDR3 runs to 17 residues. The V end was cut by 7 bases, the J end by 3 bases, with 21 bases between. Germline loops: CDR1 MDHEN, CDR2 SYDVKM.

CDR3 bases: TGTGCCAGCAGTTTCCAGGGGGCTCCGAACACTGAAGCTTTCTTT. The encoded protein is CASSFQGAPNTEAFF. J is TRBJ1-1 and V is TRBV6-5; 8 bases fit TRBD1. Trimming cost V 4 bases and J 1 base; bases outside gene matches: 5. In germline, CDR1 is MNHEY, CDR2 SVGAGI. The CDR3 extends over 15 amino acids.

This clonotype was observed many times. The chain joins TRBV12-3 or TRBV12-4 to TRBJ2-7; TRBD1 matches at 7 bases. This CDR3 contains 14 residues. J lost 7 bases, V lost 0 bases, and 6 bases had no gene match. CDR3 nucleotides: TGTGCCAGCAGTTTAGCTAGACAGGGAACAGAGCAGTACTTC. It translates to CASSLARQGTEQYF.

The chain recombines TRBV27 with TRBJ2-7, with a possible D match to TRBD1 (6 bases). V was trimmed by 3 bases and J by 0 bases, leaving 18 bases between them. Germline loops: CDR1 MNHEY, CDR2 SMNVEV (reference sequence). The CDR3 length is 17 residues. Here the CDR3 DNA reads TGTGCCAGCAGTTTTCATTCGCCTGGGACACCCTCCTACGAGCAGTACTTC. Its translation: CASSFHSPGTPSYEQYF.

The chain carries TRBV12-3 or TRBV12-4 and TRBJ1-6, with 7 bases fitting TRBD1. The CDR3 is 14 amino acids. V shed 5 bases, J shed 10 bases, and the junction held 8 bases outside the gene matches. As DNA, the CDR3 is TGTGCCAGCAGTCACTTAGGGGGCGAATCACCCCTCCACTTT. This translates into CASSHLGGESPLHF.

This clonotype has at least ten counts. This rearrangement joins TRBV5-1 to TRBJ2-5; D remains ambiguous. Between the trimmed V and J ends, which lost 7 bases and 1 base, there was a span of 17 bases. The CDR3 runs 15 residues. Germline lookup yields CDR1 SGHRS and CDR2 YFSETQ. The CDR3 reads CASLPGPDAQETQYF. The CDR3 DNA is TGCGCCAGCCTCCCAGGCCCGGACGCCCAAGAGACCCAGTACTTC.

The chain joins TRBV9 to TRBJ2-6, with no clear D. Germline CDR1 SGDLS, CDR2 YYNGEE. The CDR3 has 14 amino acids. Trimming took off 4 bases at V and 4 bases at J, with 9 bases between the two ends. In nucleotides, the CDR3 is TGTGCCAGCAGCTTCAAGCCCGGGGCCAACGTCCTGACTTTC. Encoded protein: CASSFKPGANVLTF.

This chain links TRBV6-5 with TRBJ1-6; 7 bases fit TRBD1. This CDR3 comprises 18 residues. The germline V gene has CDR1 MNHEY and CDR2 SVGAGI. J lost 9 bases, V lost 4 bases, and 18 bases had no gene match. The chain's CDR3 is CASSSQRQGVWDFSPLHF. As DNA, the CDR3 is TGTGCCAGCAGTTCCCAACGACAGGGAGTGTGGGATTTTTCACCCCTCCACTTT.

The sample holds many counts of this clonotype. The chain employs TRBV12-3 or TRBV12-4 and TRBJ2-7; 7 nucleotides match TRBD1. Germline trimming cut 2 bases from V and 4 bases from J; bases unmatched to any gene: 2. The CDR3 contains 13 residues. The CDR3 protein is CASSLKGAYEQYF. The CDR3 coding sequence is TGTGCCAGCAGTTTAAAGGGGGCATACGAGCAGTACTTC.

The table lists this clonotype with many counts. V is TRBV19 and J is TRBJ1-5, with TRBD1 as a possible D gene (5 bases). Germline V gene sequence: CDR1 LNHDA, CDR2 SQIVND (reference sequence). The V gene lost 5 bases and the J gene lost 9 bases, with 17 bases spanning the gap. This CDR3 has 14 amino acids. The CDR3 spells CASSLAASGGPQHF. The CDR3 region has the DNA TGTGCCAGTAGTCTTGCGGCTTCGGGGGGGCCCCAGCATTTT.

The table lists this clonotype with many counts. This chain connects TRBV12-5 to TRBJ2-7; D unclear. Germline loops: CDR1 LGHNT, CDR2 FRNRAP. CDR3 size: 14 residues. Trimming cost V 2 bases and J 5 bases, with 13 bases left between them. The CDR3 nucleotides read TGTGCTAGTGGTTTGCGGCCGAACGACGACGAGCAGTACTTC. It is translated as CASGLRPNDDEQYF.

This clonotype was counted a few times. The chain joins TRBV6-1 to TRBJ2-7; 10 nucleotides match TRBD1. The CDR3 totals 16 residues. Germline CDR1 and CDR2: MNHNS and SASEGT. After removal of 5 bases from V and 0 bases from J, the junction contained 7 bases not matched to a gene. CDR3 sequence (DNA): TGTGCCAGCAGTCCCCTGGGACAGGGGAGCTCCTACGAGCAGTACTTC. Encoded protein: CASSPLGQGSSYEQYF.

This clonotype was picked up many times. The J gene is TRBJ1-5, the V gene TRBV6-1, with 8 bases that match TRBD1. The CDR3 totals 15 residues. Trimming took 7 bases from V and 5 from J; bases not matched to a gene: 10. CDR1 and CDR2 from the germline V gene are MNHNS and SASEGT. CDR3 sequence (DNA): TGTGCCAGCAAAAGCAAGGGACAGGAATATCAGCCCCAGCATTTT. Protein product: CASKSKGQEYQPQHF.

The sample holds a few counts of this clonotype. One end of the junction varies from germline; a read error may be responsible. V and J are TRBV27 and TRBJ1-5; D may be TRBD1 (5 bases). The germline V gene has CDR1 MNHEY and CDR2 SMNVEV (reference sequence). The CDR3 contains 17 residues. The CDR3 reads CASSLPPDSVSYQPQHF. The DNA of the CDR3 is TGTGCCAGCAGTCTACCCCCAGACAGTGTATCATATCAGCCTCAGCATTTT.

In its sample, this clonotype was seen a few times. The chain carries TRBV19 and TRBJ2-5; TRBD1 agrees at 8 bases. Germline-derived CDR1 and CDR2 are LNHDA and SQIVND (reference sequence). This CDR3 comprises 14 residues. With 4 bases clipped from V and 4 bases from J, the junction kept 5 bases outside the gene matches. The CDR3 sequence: CASSRTGLGETQYF. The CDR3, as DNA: TGTGCCAGTAGTAGGACAGGGTTGGGAGAGACCCAGTACTTC. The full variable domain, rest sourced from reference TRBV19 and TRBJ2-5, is DGGITQSPKYLFRKEGQNVTLSCEQNLNHDAMYWYRQDPGQGLRLIYYSQIVNDFQKGDIAEGYSVSREKKESFPLTVTSAQKNPTAFYLCASSRTGLGETQYFGPGTRLLVL.

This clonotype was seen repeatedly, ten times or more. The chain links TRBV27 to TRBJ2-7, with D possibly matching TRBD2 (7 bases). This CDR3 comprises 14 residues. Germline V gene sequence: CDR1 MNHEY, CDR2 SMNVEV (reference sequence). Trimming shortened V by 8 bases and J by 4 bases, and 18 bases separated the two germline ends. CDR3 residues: CASGIMGGLYEQYF. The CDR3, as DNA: TGTGCCAGCGGGATTATGGGGGGGCTGTACGAGCAGTACTTC.

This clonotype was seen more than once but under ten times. The CDR3 DNA reads TGTGCCAGCAGCTTAGGCCCGGGCAGCCGCCCCGAAGGGCCCCAGCATTTT. Protein sequence: CASSLGPGSRPEGPQHF. The chain carries TRBV7-6 and TRBJ1-5; no firm D call. The ends were cut back, 1 base at V and 9 bases at J, with 22 bases in the middle. Germline loops: CDR1 SGHVS, CDR2 FNYEAQ. This CDR3 is 17 amino acids long.

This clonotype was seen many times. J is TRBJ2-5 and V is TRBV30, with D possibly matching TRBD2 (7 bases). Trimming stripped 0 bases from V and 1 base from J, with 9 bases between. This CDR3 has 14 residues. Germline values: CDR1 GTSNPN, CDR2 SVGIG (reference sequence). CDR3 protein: CAWSVGGAQETQYF. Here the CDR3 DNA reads TGTGCCTGGAGTGTAGGGGGGGCCCAAGAGACCCAGTACTTC.

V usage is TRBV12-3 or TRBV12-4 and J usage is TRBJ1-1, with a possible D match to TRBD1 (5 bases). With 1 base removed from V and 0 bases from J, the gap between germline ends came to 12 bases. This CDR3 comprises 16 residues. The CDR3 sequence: CASSLGVGGMNTEAFF. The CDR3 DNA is TGTGCCAGCAGTTTAGGGGTGGGGGGGATGAACACTGAAGCTTTCTTT.

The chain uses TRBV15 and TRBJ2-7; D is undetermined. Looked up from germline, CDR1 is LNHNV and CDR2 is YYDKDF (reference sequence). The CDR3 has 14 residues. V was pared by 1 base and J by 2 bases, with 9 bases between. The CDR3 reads CATSRVGNPYEQYF. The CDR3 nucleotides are TGTGCCACCAGCAGAGTGGGCAACCCCTACGAGCAGTACTTC. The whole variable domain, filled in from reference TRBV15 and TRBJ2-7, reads DAMVIQNPRYQVTQFGKPVTLSCSQTLNHNVMYWYQQKSSQAPKLLFHYYDKDFNNEADTPDNFQSRRPNTSFCFLDIRSPGLGDTAMYLCATSRVGNPYEQYFGPGTRLTVT.

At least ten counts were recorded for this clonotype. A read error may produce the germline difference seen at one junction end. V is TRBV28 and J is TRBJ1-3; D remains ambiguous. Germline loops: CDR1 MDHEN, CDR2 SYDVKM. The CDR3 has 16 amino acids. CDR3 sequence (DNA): TGTGCCAGCAGTCTGACATATTCGAGCTCTGGAGACACCATATATTTT. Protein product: CASSLTYSSSGDTIYF.

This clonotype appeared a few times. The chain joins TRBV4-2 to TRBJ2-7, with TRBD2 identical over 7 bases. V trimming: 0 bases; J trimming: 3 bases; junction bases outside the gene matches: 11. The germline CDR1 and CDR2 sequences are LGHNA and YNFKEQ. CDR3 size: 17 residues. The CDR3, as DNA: TGTGCCAGCAGCCAAGATTCCCCGCTAGCGGAGGGCTACGAGCAGTACTTC. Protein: CASSQDSPLAEGYEQYF.

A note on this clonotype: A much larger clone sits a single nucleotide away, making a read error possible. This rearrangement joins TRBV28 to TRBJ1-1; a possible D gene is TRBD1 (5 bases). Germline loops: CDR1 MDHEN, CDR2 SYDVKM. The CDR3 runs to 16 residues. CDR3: CASSNPGGSAFTAAFF. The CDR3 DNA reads TGTGCCAGCAGTAACCCCGGGGGGAGTGCTTTTACTGCAGCTTTCTTT.

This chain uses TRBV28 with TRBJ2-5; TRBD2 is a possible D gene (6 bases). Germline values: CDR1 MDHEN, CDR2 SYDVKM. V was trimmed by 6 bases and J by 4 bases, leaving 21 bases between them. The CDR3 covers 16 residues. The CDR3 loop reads CASRERMRRGGETQYF. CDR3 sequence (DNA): TGTGCCAGCAGAGAGAGGATGAGGAGGGGCGGAGAGACCCAGTACTTC.

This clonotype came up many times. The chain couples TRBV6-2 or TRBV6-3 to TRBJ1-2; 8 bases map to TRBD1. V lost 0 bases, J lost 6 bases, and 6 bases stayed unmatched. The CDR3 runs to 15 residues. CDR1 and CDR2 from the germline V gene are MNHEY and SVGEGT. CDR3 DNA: TGTGCCAGCAGTTACTCGATAGGGACAGGTGATGGCTACACCTTC. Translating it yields CASSYSIGTGDGYTF.

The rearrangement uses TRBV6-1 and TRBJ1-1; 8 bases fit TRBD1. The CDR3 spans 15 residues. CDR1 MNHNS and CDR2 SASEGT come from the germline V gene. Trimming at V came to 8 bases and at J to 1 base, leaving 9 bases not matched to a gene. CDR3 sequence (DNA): TGTGCCAGCGCTGAAAACAGGGGGGAGAACACTGAAGCTTTCTTT. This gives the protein CASAENRGENTEAFF.

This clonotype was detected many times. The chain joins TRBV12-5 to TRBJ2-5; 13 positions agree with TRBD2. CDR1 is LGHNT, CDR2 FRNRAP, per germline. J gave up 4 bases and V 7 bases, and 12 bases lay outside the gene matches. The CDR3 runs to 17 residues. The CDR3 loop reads CASALRVLAGGIETQYF. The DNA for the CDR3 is TGTGCTAGTGCCCTCAGGGTACTAGCGGGGGGGATAGAGACCCAGTACTTC.

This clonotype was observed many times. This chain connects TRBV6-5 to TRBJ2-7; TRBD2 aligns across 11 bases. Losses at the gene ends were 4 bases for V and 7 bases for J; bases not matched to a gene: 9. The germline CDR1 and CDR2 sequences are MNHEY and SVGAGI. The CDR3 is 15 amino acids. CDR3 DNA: TGTGCCAGCAGTTTTTCTAGCGGGGGGATCCCTGAGCAGTACTTC. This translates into CASSFSSGGIPEQYF.